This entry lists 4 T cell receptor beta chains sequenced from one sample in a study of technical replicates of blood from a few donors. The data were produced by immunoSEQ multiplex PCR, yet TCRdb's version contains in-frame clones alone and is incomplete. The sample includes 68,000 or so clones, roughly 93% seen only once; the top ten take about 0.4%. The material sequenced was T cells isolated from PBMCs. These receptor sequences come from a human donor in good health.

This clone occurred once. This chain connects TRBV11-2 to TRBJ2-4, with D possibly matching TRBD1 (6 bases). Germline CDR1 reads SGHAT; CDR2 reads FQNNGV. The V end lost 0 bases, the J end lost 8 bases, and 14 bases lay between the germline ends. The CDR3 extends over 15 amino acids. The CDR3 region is CASSLEAGVWDIQYF. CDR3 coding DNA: TGTGCCAGCAGCTTAGAGGCAGGGGTTTGGGACATTCAGTACTTC.

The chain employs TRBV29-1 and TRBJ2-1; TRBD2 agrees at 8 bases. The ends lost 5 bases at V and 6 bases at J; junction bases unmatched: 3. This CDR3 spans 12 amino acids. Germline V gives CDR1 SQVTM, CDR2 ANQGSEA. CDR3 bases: TGCAGCGTTACCGGGAGGGCCAATGAGCAGTTCTTC. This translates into CSVTGRANEQFF.

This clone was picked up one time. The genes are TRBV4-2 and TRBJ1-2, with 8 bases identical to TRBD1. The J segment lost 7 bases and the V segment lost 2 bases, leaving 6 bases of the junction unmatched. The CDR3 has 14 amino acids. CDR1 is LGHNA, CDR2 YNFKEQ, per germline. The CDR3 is CASSQTDRVVGYTF. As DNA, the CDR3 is TGTGCCAGCAGCCAAACGGACAGGGTAGTTGGCTACACCTTC.

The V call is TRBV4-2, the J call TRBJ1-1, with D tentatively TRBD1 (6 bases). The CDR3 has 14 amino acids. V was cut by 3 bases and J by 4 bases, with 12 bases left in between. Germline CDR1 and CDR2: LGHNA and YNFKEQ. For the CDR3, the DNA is TGTGCCAGCAGCCATACACAGGGTAGCACTGAAGCTTTCTTT. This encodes CASSHTQGSTEAFF.